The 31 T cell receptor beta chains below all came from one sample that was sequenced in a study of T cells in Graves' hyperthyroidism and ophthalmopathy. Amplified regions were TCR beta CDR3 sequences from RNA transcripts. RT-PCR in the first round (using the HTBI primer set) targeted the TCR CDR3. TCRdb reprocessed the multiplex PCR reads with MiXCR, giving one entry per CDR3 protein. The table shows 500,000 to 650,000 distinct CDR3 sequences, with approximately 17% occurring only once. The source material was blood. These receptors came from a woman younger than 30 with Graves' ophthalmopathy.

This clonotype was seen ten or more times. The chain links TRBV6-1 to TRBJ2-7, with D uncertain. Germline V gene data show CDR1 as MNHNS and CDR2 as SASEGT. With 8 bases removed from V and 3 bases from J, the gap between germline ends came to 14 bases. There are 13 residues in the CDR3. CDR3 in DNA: TGTGCCAGCGGAAGAGGACGGCTCTACGAGCAGTACTTC. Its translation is CASGRGRLYEQYF.

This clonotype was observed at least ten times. The CDR3 nucleotides are TGTGCCAGCTCACCGAGGCTCACTAGGTCAGATACGCAGTATTTT. Translating gives CASSPRLTRSDTQYF. V gene TRBV18 combines with J gene TRBJ2-3, with a tentative D call TRBD2 (5 bases). Trimming took off 3 bases at V and 4 bases at J, with 14 bases between the two ends. Germline V lookup: CDR1 KGHSH, CDR2 LQKENI. The CDR3 length is 15 residues.

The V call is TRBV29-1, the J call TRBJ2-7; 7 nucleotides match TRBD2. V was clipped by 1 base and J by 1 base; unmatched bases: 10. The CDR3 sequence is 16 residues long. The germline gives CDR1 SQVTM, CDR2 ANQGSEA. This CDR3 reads CSVEGGLGGYSYEQYF. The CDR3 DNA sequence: TGCAGCGTTGAAGGGGGCTTGGGGGGGTATTCCTACGAGCAGTACTTC.

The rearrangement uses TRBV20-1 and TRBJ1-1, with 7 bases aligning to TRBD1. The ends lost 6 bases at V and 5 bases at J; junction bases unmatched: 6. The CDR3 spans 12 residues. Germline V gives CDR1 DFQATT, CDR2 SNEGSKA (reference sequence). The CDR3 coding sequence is TGCAGTGCCAGACAGGGAGGGACTGAAGCTTTCTTT. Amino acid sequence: CSARQGGTEAFF.

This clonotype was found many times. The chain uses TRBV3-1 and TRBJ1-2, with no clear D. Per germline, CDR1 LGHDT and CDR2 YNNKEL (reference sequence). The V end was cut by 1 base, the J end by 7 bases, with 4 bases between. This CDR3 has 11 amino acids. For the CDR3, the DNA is TGTGCCAGCAGCCAAGGAGCTGGCTACACCTTC. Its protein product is CASSQGAGYTF.

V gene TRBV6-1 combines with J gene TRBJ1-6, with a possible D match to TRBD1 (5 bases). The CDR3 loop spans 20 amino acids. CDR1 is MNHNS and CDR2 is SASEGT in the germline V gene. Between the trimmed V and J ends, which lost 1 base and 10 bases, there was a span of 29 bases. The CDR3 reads CASSEGISGSGWPRGSPLHF. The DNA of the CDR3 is TGTGCCAGCAGTGAAGGCATATCAGGGTCAGGGTGGCCGAGAGGGTCACCCCTCCACTTT.

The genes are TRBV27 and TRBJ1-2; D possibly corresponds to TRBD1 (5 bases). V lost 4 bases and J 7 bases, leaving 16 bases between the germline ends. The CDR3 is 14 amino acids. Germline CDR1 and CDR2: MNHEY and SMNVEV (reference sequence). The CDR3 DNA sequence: TGTGCCAGCAGTTACCGCGGAGGGAGGGGTGGCTACACCTTC. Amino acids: CASSYRGGRGGYTF.

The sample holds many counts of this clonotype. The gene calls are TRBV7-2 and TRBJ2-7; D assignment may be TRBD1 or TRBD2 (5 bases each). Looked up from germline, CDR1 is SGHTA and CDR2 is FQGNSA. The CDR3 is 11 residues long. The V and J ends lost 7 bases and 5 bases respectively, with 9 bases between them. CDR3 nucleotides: TGTGCCAGCACAGGGACGAACGAGCAGTACTTC. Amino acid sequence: CASTGTNEQYF.

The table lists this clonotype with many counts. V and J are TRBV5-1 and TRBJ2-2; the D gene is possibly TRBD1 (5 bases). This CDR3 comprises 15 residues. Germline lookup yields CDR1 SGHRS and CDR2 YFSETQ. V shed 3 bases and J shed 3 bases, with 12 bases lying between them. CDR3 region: CASSSRQIHTGELFF. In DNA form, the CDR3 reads TGCGCCAGCAGCTCGAGACAGATTCACACCGGGGAGCTGTTTTTT.

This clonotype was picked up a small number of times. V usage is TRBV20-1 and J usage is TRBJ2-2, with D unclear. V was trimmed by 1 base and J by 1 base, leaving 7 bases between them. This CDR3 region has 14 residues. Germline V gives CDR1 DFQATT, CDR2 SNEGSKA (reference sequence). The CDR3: CSARVGQNTGELFF. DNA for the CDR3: TGCAGTGCTAGAGTAGGGCAGAACACCGGGGAGCTGTTTTTT.

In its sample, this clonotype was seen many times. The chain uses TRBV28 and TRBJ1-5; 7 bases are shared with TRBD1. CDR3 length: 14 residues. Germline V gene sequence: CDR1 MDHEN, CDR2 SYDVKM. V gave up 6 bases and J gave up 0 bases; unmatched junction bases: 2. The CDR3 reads CASRQGSSNQPQHF. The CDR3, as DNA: TGTGCCAGCAGACAGGGGTCTAGCAATCAGCCCCAGCATTTT.

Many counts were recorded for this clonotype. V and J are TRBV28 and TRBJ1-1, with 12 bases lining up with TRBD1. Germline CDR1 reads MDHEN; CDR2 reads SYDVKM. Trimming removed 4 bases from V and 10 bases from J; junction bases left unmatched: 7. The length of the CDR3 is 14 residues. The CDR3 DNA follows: TGTGCCAGCAGTTCCCGGGACAGGGGGCGCCGAGCTTTCTTT. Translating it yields CASSSRDRGRRAFF.

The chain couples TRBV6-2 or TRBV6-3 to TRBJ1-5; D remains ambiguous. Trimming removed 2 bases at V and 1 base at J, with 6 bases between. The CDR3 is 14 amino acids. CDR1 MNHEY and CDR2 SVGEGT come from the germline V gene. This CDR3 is CASSYGVSNQPQHF. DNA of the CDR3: TGTGCCAGCAGTTACGGTGTGAGCAATCAGCCCCAGCATTTT.

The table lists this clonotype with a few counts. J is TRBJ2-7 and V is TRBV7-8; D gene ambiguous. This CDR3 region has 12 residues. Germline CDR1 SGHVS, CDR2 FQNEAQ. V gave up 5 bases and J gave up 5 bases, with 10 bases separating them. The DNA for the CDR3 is TGTGCCAGCAGCCCAACCGACGACGAGCAGTACTTC. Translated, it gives CASSPTDDEQYF.

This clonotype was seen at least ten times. CDR3 in DNA: TGTGCCAGCAGATTAGCAGGAAACACTGAAGCTTTCTTT. This sequence encodes CASRLAGNTEAFF. The V and J genes are TRBV27 and TRBJ1-1; D uncertain. Germline-derived CDR1 and CDR2 are MNHEY and SMNVEV (reference sequence). The CDR3 spans 13 residues. The germline V and J ends were trimmed by 6 bases and 2 bases, with 10 bases remaining between them.

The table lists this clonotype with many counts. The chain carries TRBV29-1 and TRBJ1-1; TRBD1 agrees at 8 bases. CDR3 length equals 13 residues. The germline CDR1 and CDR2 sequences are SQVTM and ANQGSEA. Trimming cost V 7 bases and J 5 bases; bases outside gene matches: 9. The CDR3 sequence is CSGMTGARTEAFF. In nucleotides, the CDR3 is TGCAGCGGTATGACAGGGGCGCGAACTGAAGCTTTCTTT.

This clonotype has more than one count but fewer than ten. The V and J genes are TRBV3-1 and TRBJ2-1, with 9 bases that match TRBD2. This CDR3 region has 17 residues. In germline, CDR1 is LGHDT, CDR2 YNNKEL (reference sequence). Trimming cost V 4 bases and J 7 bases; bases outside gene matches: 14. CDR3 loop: CASSPTGAGGVRNEQFF. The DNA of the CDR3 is TGTGCCAGCAGCCCTACCGGGGCGGGGGGGGTACGGAATGAGCAGTTCTTC.

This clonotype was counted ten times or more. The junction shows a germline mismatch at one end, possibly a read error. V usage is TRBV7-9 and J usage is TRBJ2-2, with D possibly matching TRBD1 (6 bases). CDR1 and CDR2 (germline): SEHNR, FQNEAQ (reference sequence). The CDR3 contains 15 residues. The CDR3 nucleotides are TGTGCCAGCAGCTTAGGAACAGGGAACGCCGGGGAGCTGTTTTTT. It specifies CASSLGTGNAGELFF.

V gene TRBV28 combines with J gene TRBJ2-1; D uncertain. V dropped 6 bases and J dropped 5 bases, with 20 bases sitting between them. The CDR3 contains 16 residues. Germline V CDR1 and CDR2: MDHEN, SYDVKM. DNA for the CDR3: TGTGCCAGCAGCCCCCCCCCCGGATCTTTGGACAATGAGCAGTTCTTC. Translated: CASSPPPGSLDNEQFF.

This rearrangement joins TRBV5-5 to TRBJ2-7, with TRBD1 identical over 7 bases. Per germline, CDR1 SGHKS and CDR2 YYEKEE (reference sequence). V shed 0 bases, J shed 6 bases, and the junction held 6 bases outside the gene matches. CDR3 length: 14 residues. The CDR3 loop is CASSLATGSSEQYF. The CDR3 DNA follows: TGTGCCAGCAGCTTGGCGACAGGGTCCAGCGAGCAGTACTTC.

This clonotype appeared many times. The CDR3, as DNA: TGTGCCAGCAGAAGACTAGCGGGGGGTGAGGGGGATACGCAGTATTTT. This gives the protein CASRRLAGGEGDTQYF. The chain recombines TRBV6-1 with TRBJ2-3, with 13 bases fitting TRBD2. J gave up 6 bases and V 6 bases, and 9 bases lay outside the gene matches. This CDR3 is 16 amino acids long. Germline V gene lookup returns CDR1 MNHNS and CDR2 SASEGT.

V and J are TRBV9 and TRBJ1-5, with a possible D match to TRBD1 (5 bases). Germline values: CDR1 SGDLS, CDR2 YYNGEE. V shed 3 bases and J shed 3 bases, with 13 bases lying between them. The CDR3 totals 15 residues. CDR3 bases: TGTGCCAGCAGCGGGGCCGGGACTGTCAATCAGCCCCAGCATTTT. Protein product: CASSGAGTVNQPQHF.

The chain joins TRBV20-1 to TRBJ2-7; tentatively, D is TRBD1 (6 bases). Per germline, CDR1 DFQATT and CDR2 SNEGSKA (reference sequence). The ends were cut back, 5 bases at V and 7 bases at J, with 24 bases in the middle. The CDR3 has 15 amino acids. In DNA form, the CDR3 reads TGCAGTGCTCCTAGCCCGCAGGGGAAGCTAAGAGAGCAGTACTTC. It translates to CSAPSPQGKLREQYF.

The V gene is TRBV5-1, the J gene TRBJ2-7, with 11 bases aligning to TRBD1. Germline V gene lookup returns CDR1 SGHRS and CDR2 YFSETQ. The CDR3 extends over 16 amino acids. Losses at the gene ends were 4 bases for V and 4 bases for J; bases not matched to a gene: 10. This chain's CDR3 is CASSDYRDRGLYEQYF. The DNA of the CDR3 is TGCGCCAGCAGCGACTACCGGGACAGGGGGTTGTACGAGCAGTACTTC.

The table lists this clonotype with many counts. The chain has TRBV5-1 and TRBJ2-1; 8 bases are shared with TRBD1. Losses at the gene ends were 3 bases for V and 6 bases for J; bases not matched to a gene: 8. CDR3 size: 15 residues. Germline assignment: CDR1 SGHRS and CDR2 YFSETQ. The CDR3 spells CASSYRQGNGNEQFF. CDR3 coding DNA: TGCGCCAGCAGCTATCGACAGGGGAATGGCAATGAGCAGTTCTTC.

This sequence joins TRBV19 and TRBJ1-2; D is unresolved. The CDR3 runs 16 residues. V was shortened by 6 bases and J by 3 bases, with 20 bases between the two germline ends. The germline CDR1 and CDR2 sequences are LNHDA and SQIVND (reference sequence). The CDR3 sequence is CASSPLRLAGHYGYTF. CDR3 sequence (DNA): TGTGCCAGTAGCCCCCTCCGGTTGGCGGGCCACTATGGCTACACCTTC.

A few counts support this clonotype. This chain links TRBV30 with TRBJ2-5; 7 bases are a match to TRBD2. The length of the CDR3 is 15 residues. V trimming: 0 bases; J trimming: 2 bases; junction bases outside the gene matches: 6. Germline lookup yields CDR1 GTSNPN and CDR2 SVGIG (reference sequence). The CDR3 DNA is TGTGCCTGGAGTGTAGTGGGGACTATACAAGAGACCCAGTACTTC. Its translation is CAWSVVGTIQETQYF.

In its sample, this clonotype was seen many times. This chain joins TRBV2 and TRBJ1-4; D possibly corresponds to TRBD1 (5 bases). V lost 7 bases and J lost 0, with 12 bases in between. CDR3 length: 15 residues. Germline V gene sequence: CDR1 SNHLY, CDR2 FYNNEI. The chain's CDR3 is CASIPQDSTNEKLFF. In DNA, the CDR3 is TGTGCCAGCATACCACAGGATTCAACTAATGAAAAACTGTTTTTT.

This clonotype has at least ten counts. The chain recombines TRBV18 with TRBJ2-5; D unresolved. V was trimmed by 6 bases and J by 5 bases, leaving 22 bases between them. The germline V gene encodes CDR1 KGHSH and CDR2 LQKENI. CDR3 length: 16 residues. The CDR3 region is CASSPKPTASVETQYF. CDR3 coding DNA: TGTGCCAGCTCGCCCAAACCTACGGCATCAGTGGAGACCCAGTACTTC.

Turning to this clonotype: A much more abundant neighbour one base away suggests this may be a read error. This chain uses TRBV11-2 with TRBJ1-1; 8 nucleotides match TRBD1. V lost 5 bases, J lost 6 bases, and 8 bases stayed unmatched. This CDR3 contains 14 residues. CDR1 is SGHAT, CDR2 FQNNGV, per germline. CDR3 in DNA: TGTGCCAGCAGCCAAGTGGCAGGGGGCGCTGAAGCTTTCTTT. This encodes CASSQVAGGAEAFF.

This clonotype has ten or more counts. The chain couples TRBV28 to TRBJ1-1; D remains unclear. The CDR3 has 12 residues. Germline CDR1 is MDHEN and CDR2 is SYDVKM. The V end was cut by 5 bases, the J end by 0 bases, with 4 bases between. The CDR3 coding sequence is TGTGCCAGCAGTGCCTTGAACACTGAAGCTTTCTTT. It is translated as CASSALNTEAFF.